This TCR beta chain comes out of a study of T cells expressing NK-cell markers (dated by TCRdb to 2018 to 2020). Regarding the research as a whole: About 8 donors provided sorted CD3+CD56+NKG2C+, CD3+CD56+NKG2C- and CD3+CD56-NKG2C+ T-cell subsets, whose TCR beta-chain repertoires were profiled. Among the eight sequenced donors, only one was HCMV-seronegative, while the other seven were HCMV-seropositive. Randomly selected healthy volunteers, three men and five women, were used as the eight sequenced donors. The libraries were sequenced on Illumina HiSeq 2000/2500, MiSeq or NextSeq, producing 2 x 150 bp reads.

HCMV-specific IgG was detected in serum with a commercial ELISA kit to determine HCMV serostatus. Ficoll density gradient centrifugation was used to isolate peripheral blood mononuclear cells from blood. As to this clonotype: Its antigen remains unidentified.

From the germline V gene (reference sequence), CDR1 is MNHEY and CDR2 is SMNVEV. The CDR3 spans 14 residues, from the cysteine through the phenylalanine. Only the protein is available. Sequencing took place on an Illumina HiSeq 2000. TCR beta cDNA libraries were prepared using 5'RACE template switching, which introduced a universal primer site and unique molecular identifiers. cDNA synthesis was primed from the TCR beta constant segment, followed by two successive PCR amplification steps. Concerning the study's data processing: MIGEC was used to demultiplex reads and group the reads by UMI, and MiTCR was used to assemble and quantify clonotypes. To remove erroneous sequences, TCR cDNA sequences were retained only when supported by two or more reads. The tcR package was used for downstream repertoire analysis, and clonotypes were matched between fractions using CDR3 nucleotide sequence together with V segment. VDJmatch was used to annotate antigen specificity against VDJdb, with one amino acid substitution allowed in CDR3. TCRdb reprocessed the reads and assigns one entry to each CDR3 protein sequence, leaving out DNA. TCRdb, not the authors, supplied the V and J calls. The sample has about 160,000 distinct CDR3 sequences on record. The leading ten clones occupy roughly 20% of the sample.

Broader findings and caveats from the paper: Those dominant clonotypes were again the most abundant among CD3+CD56-NKG2C+ cells in four donors, at roughly 25-65%. It remained unclear whether the expanded NKG2C-expressing T cell clones were specific for HCMV antigens. In more than 5 donors, the dominant CD3+CD56+NKG2C+ clonotypes ranked among the top 10 CD8+ clonotypes, making up about 1.0-8% of CD8+ T cells.

This chain is built from TRBV27 and TRBJ2-4; the TCRdb call, TRBD1, lacks DNA for checking. This clonotype was obtained from a woman between 18 and 70 years old in good health. Sequencing was performed on blood T cells: a sorted CD56 or NKG2C T cell subset, CD4+ or CD8+ T cells, or bulk PBMC T cells (not recorded which). The CDR3 reads CASSFAGAKNIQYF.